This T cell receptor (beta chain) was captured in a study of blood T cell repertoires in COVID-19. Overall study: Both acute and convalescent COVID-19 samples were obtained from the United States, Italy and Spain. T cells, B-cell-depleted T cells, or PBMCs supplied cDNA or gDNA.

Authors' data handling: Amplified reference gene primers provided the basis for estimating nucleated cell counts. Some clones are missing from TCRdb's copy, which holds only in-frame ones; the method was immunoSEQ multiplex PCR. The DNA gave D and trimming, while V, J and clone size come from that table. The sample comprises about 130,000 clones, about 91% of which are singletons, and over 9% rests with the top ten. After removal of 7 bases from V and 3 bases from J, the junction contained 10 bases not matched to a gene. From germline, CDR1 is MNHEY and CDR2 SVGAGI. The CDR3 runs to 15 residues. The source of this sequence is a man in his fifties with acute or convalescent COVID-19. Sequencing was performed on peripheral blood. The V gene is TRBV6-5, the J gene TRBJ2-7, with 9 nucleotides matching TRBD1. The CDR3 is CASTPSGQGLYEQYF. Here the CDR3 DNA reads TGTGCCAGCACGCCCTCGGGACAGGGTCTCTACGAGCAGTACTTC.